These 30 T cell receptor beta chains originate from one sample sequenced in a study of T cells in Graves' hyperthyroidism and ophthalmopathy. TCR beta CDR3 region amplification was performed from RNA transcripts. During a first-round RT-PCR of the TCR CDR3, the HTBI primer set was used. Via MiXCR, TCRdb re-called the multiplex PCR reads, giving one row per CDR3 protein. The data show about 300,000 distinct CDR3 sequences, roughly an eighth seen once. The sample comprised blood. The receptors here all came from a woman in her forties with Graves' hyperthyroidism.

This clonotype was observed at least ten times. The rearrangement joins TRBV6-1 to TRBJ2-1, with 8 bases aligning to TRBD1. V lost 2 bases to trimming and J lost 2 bases; unmatched junction nucleotides: 5. Germline assignment: CDR1 MNHNS and CDR2 SASEGT. The CDR3 covers 16 residues. The DNA of the CDR3 is TGTGCCAGCAGTGAATCAGGGGGCGGCCCCTACAATGAGCAGTTCTTC. Its protein is CASSESGGGPYNEQFF.

The V gene is TRBV7-2, the J gene TRBJ2-2; perhaps TRBD2 as D (6 bases). Trimming removed 5 bases from V and 5 bases from J, with 21 bases in between. Germline CDR1 and CDR2: SGHTA and FQGNSA. The CDR3 is 17 amino acids. The DNA for the CDR3 is TGTGCCAGCAGCCCCCGGGGACTCCTCATTGGAACCGGGGAGCTGTTTTTT. Amino acid sequence: CASSPRGLLIGTGELFF.

This clonotype showed up many times. CDR3 region: CASSLTSAPGLAWETQYF. As DNA, the CDR3 is TGTGCCAGCAGCTTAACCTCCGCCCCGGGACTAGCTTGGGAGACCCAGTACTTC. The chain is built from TRBV7-9 and TRBJ2-5; the match to TRBD2 covers 9 bases. The CDR3 is 18 amino acids. Trimming removed 2 bases from V and 5 bases from J; junction bases left unmatched: 15. Germline assignment: CDR1 SEHNR and CDR2 FQNEAQ (reference sequence).

This clonotype was counted many times. This sequence joins TRBV28 and TRBJ2-1; 16 bases map to TRBD2. Germline loops: CDR1 MDHEN, CDR2 SYDVKM. Germline trimming cut 6 bases from V and 3 bases from J; bases unmatched to any gene: 2. The CDR3 covers 16 residues. Here the CDR3 DNA reads TGTGCCAGCAGAGGGACTAGCGGGAGGGTCTACAATGAGCAGTTCTTC. Protein product: CASRGTSGRVYNEQFF.

This clonotype was recorded a few times. Just one base apart from a much larger clone, this may be a read error. Without the conserved terminal phenylalanine or tryptophan, this CDR3 likely stems from a read error. The chain recombines TRBV20-1 with TRBJ2-5, with D possibly matching TRBD2 (6 bases). Germline CDR1 reads DFQATT; CDR2 reads SNEGSKA (reference sequence). The V gene lost 0 bases and the J gene lost 5 bases, with 16 bases spanning the gap. The CDR3 is 15 amino acids. CDR3 nucleotide sequence: TGCAGTGCTAGAGATCCCCGGGGGTCTTGGGAGACCCAGTACCTC. Protein sequence: CSARDPRGSWETQYL.

This clonotype was detected ten times or more. The chain is built from TRBV3-1 and TRBJ2-1; D ambiguous. Germline V gives CDR1 LGHDT, CDR2 YNNKEL (reference sequence). The CDR3 runs to 16 residues. V was cut by 1 base and J by 4 bases, with 14 bases left in between. The CDR3 nucleotides are TGTGCCAGCAGCCAAGCGGCGGCTACCCGATACAATGAGCAGTTCTTC. Protein product: CASSQAAATRYNEQFF.

At least ten counts were recorded for this clonotype. The chain couples TRBV6-5 to TRBJ2-7, with TRBD1 matching over 8 bases. V lost 2 bases to trimming and J lost 5 bases; unmatched junction nucleotides: 8. The germline V gene encodes CDR1 MNHEY and CDR2 SVGAGI. This CDR3 region has 15 residues. For the CDR3, the DNA is TGTGCCAGCAGTTACCTTGGGACAGGAGCTAACGAGCAGTACTTC. The encoded protein is CASSYLGTGANEQYF.

J is TRBJ1-1 and V is TRBV19, with TRBD1 matching 7 bases. Germline assignment: CDR1 LNHDA and CDR2 SQIVND (reference sequence). V trimming: 5 bases; J trimming: 4 bases; junction bases outside the gene matches: 4. The CDR3 runs to 13 residues. In nucleotides, the CDR3 is TGTGCCAGTAGTTCGGCAGGGGGCACTGAAGCTTTCTTT. Translating it yields CASSSAGGTEAFF.

This rearrangement joins TRBV27 to TRBJ2-6; tentative D call: TRBD1 (5 bases). Trimming left V 4 bases short and J 2 bases short, with 9 bases between. The germline V gene has CDR1 MNHEY and CDR2 SMNVEV (reference sequence). The CDR3 is made up of 15 amino acids. The CDR3 reads CASSSQGAGANVLTF. The CDR3 DNA sequence: TGTGCCAGCAGTTCGCAGGGTGCTGGGGCCAACGTCCTGACTTTC.

The sample holds a few counts of this clonotype. V gene TRBV5-1 combines with J gene TRBJ2-7; D is unresolved. Between the trimmed V and J ends, which lost 2 bases and 2 bases, there was a span of 11 bases. The CDR3 covers 14 residues. Germline V lookup: CDR1 SGHRS, CDR2 YFSETQ. CDR3 residues: CASSLALSAYEQYF. CDR3 DNA sequence: TGCGCCAGCAGCTTAGCACTAAGCGCCTACGAGCAGTACTTC.

The gene calls are TRBV6-1 and TRBJ1-6; 8 bases map to TRBD1. Unmatched junction bases numbered 3, after V lost 4 bases and J lost 7 bases. The CDR3 covers 14 residues. The V gene's germline CDR1 is MNHNS and CDR2 SASEGT. The CDR3: CASSAGQANSPLHF. The CDR3 DNA is TGTGCCAGCAGTGCGGGACAGGCCAATTCACCCCTCCACTTT.

This clonotype has ten or more counts. The chain employs TRBV12-3 or TRBV12-4 and TRBJ2-3, with TRBD1 identical over 12 bases. J lost 13 bases, V lost 3 bases, and 8 bases had no gene match. This CDR3 spans 14 amino acids. The CDR3 sequence: CASSFKGQGAFKYF. The CDR3 DNA reads TGTGCCAGCAGTTTCAAGGGACAGGGGGCCTTCAAGTATTTT.

This clonotype was recorded many times. The V and J genes are TRBV3-1 and TRBJ2-3; D is possibly TRBD2 (6 bases). The CDR3 sequence is 16 residues long. V lost 4 bases and J lost 0, with 14 bases in between. Per the germline V gene, CDR1 is LGHDT and CDR2 is YNNKEL (reference sequence). The CDR3 region is CASSLGTRTSTDTQYF. CDR3 sequence (DNA): TGTGCCAGCAGCCTAGGGACTCGGACGAGCACAGATACGCAGTATTTT.

This clonotype was seen repeatedly, ten times or more. This chain connects TRBV27 to TRBJ2-3, with unresolved D. Trimming pared 4 bases from V and 0 bases from J, leaving 5 bases between. The germline V gene has CDR1 MNHEY and CDR2 SMNVEV (reference sequence). This CDR3 contains 13 residues. CDR3 residues: CASSWASTDTQYF. CDR3 sequence (DNA): TGTGCCAGCAGTTGGGCGAGCACAGATACGCAGTATTTT.

This clonotype occurred many times. The V and J genes are TRBV12-3 or TRBV12-4 and TRBJ2-5; D is undetermined. V was shortened by 5 bases and J by 2 bases, with 6 bases between the two germline ends. The CDR3 sequence is 12 residues long. The CDR3 sequence is CASSQQQETQYF. The CDR3, as DNA: TGTGCCAGCAGTCAGCAGCAAGAGACCCAGTACTTC.

The J gene is TRBJ2-7, the V gene TRBV27, with a weak D call TRBD2 (5 bases). The CDR3 length is 17 residues. Germline V gives CDR1 MNHEY, CDR2 SMNVEV (reference sequence). Deletions cut 0 bases from V and 3 bases from J, with 18 bases between. The DNA for the CDR3 is TGTGCCAGCAGTTTATCGGCGGGCAGCAGAGGCCTCTACGAGCAGTACTTC. Protein product: CASSLSAGSRGLYEQYF.

The chain has TRBV7-9 and TRBJ2-5, with TRBD2 matching over 13 bases. Germline-derived CDR1 and CDR2 are SEHNR and FQNEAQ (reference sequence). The CDR3 contains 16 residues. Trimming cost V 5 bases and J 2 bases; bases outside gene matches: 5. In DNA, the CDR3 is TGTGCCAGCAGCCGACCGGGACTAGCGGGACAAGAGACCCAGTACTTC. Residues: CASSRPGLAGQETQYF.

The rearrangement links TRBV7-9 to TRBJ2-2; D is possibly TRBD2 (6 bases). Germline lookup yields CDR1 SEHNR and CDR2 FQNEAQ (reference sequence). Trimming shortened V by 7 bases and J by 6 bases, and 12 bases separated the two germline ends. The CDR3 totals 13 residues. In DNA form, the CDR3 reads TGTGCCAGCACCCCCGGAGGGCCCGGGGAGCTGTTTTTT. It specifies CASTPGGPGELFF.

V is TRBV20-1 and J is TRBJ1-5; TRBD1 might be the D (6 bases). CDR1 is DFQATT, CDR2 SNEGSKA, per germline (reference sequence). The CDR3 length is 11 residues. V was cut by 1 base and J by 9 bases, with 7 bases left in between. The CDR3 protein is CSARAQGPQHF. The CDR3 coding sequence is TGCAGTGCTAGAGCACAGGGGCCCCAGCATTTT.

CDR3 sequence reads: CATSGPGGRGYTF. The CDR3 DNA is TGTGCCACCAGTGGTCCAGGGGGCAGAGGCTACACCTTC. This chain links TRBV24-1 with TRBJ1-2, with 8 bases identical to TRBD1. Germline V gene data show CDR1 as KGHDR and CDR2 as SFDVKD. V lost 5 bases, J lost 8 bases, and 6 bases stayed unmatched. The CDR3 has 13 residues.

This clonotype was seen ten or more times. The chain employs TRBV6-1 and TRBJ2-7; D possibly corresponds to TRBD2 (5 bases). The CDR3 is made up of 13 amino acids. The V end lost 4 bases, the J end lost 3 bases, and 10 bases lay between the germline ends. Germline V gene data show CDR1 as MNHNS and CDR2 as SASEGT. The CDR3 region is CASSAERFYEQYF. The CDR3 coding sequence is TGTGCCAGCAGTGCCGAGCGGTTCTACGAGCAGTACTTC.

Many counts were recorded for this clonotype. This chain uses TRBV7-9 with TRBJ1-5; D not resolved. V shed 5 bases and J shed 0 bases, with 11 bases lying between them. The CDR3 loop spans 15 amino acids. CDR1 is SEHNR, CDR2 FQNEAQ, per germline (reference sequence). The CDR3 DNA follows: TGTGCCAGCAGCAACGGACGGAGTAGCAATCAGCCCCAGCATTTT. Amino acid sequence: CASSNGRSSNQPQHF. Combining the CDR3 with reference TRBV7-9 and TRBJ1-5 gives the whole variable domain DTGVSQNPRHKITKRGQNVTFRCDPISEHNRLYWYRQTLGQGPEFLTYFQNEAQLEKSRLLSDRFSAERPKGSFSTLEIQRTEQGDSAMYLCASSNGRSSNQPQHFGDGTRLSIL.

This clonotype was picked up a small number of times. The chain combines TRBV6-6 with TRBJ1-1; possibly TRBD1 for D (6 bases). V was trimmed by 0 bases and J by 2 bases, leaving 10 bases between them. CDR1 MNHNY and CDR2 SVGAGI come from the germline V gene (reference sequence). CDR3 length equals 15 residues. CDR3 in DNA: TGTGCCAGCAGTTACTCTCCGGGGGCAAACACTGAAGCTTTCTTT. It translates to CASSYSPGANTEAFF.

This clonotype was seen ten or more times. This chain joins TRBV28 and TRBJ2-7; no reliable D call. V dropped 6 bases and J dropped 2 bases, with 5 bases sitting between them. The CDR3 runs 11 residues. CDR1 MDHEN and CDR2 SYDVKM come from the germline V gene. CDR3 DNA sequence: TGTGCCAGCAGCCTCACCTACGAGCAGTACTTC. Residues: CASSLTYEQYF.

J is TRBJ2-2 and V is TRBV7-3, with D tentatively TRBD2 (5 bases). This CDR3 spans 15 amino acids. Germline lookup yields CDR1 SGHTA and CDR2 FQGTGA. Trimming took 6 bases from V and 6 from J, leaving 17 bases between them. The CDR3 here is CASSPLRTEAGELFF. In DNA form, the CDR3 reads TGTGCCAGCAGTCCGCTACGGACGGAGGCCGGGGAGCTGTTTTTT.

Many counts were recorded for this clonotype. The rearrangement uses TRBV3-1 and TRBJ2-3; TRBD2 matches at 13 bases. Per the germline V gene, CDR1 is LGHDT and CDR2 is YNNKEL (reference sequence). With V trimmed by 6 bases and J by 4 bases, 4 bases remained unmatched. The CDR3 contains 15 residues. The CDR3 sequence is CASRRLAGGPDTQYF. The CDR3 DNA is TGTGCCAGCAGGAGACTAGCGGGAGGCCCAGATACGCAGTATTTT.

This clonotype was seen many times. This chain uses TRBV13 with TRBJ1-4; no firm D call. This CDR3 contains 14 residues. Trimming left V 2 bases short and J 8 bases short, with 12 bases between. Germline assignment: CDR1 PRHDT and CDR2 FYEKMQ (reference sequence). The CDR3, as DNA: TGTGCCAGCAGCTTAAGAGATCTTAGGGAAAAACTGTTTTTT. Translating it yields CASSLRDLREKLFF. Full variable domain (rest looked up from reference TRBV13 and TRBJ1-4): AAGVIQSPRHLIKEKRETATLKCYPIPRHDTVYWYQQGPGQDPQFLISFYEKMQSDKGSIPDRFSAQQFSDYHSELNMSSLELGDSALYFCASSLRDLREKLFFGSGTQLSVL.

There are many counts of this clonotype. V usage is TRBV10-3 and J usage is TRBJ2-1; D ambiguous. V dropped 3 bases and J dropped 8 bases, with 5 bases sitting between them. The CDR3 runs 11 residues. Germline lookup yields CDR1 ENHRY and CDR2 SYGVKD. The CDR3 DNA sequence: TGTGCCATCAGTGACCTCGATGAGCAGTTCTTC. Encoded protein: CAISDLDEQFF.

This clonotype was observed many times. The chain joins TRBV9 to TRBJ1-4; D not resolved. V was shortened by 3 bases and J by 3 bases, with 12 bases between the two germline ends. The CDR3 loop spans 15 amino acids. Germline assignment: CDR1 SGDLS and CDR2 YYNGEE. The CDR3: CASSAPSTPNEKLFF. The CDR3 coding sequence is TGTGCCAGCAGCGCCCCGTCCACACCTAATGAAAAACTGTTTTTT.

This clonotype showed up many times. The chain employs TRBV3-1 and TRBJ1-6; the match to TRBD1 covers 9 bases. CDR3 length equals 15 residues. V gave up 5 bases and J gave up 9 bases; unmatched junction bases: 8. The V gene's germline CDR1 is LGHDT and CDR2 YNNKEL (reference sequence). The CDR3 DNA follows: TGTGCCAGCAGCTTAGTCCCGGGACAGGGTTCACCCCTCCACTTT. Translated, it gives CASSLVPGQGSPLHF.